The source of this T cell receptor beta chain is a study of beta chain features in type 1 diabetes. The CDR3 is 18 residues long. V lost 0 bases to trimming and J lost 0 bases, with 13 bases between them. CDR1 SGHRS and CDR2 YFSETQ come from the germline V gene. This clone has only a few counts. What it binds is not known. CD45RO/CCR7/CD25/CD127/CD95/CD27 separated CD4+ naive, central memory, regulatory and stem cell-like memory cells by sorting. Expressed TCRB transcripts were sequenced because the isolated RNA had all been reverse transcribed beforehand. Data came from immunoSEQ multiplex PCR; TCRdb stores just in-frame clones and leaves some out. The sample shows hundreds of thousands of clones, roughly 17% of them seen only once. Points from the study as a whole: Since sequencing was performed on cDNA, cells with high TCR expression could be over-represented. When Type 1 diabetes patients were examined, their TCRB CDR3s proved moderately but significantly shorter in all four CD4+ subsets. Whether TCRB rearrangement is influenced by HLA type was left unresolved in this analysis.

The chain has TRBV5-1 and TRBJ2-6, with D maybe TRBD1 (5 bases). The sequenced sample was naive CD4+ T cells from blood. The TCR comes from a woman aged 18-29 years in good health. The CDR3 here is CASSLVAQGLSGANVLTF. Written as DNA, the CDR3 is TGCGCCAGCAGCTTGGTAGCCCAGGGCCTCTCTGGGGCCAACGTCCTGACTTTC.